The rows below give T cell receptor beta chains drawn from one sample of a study of STAT5B mutations in CD4+ large granular lymphocyte leukemia. The repertoire was sequenced with immunoSEQ multiplex PCR; TCRdb's copy has only in-frame clones and lacks some. The data contain about 26,000 clones, over 70% of them singletons. Sequencing used CD4+ T cells from blood buffy coats. The receptor source for this set is a human donor in good health. CDR3s include the opening cysteine and the closing phenylalanine or tryptophan. A D gene is named only where the DNA matches it firmly. The size of a clone is reported for some rows only, either as once, few or many, or as a class for expanded clones.

size: NA; D: TRBD2; V: TRBV5-1; J: TRBJ2-2; DNA: TGCGCCAGCAGCTTGGCTCTAGCGGGAGGGGCCGGGGAGCTGTTTTTT; CDR3: CASSLALAGGAGELFF
size: NA; D: NA; V: TRBV30; J: TRBJ2-2; DNA: TGTGCCTGGAGTGTACACTACACCGGGGAGCTGTTTTTT; CDR3: CAWSVHYTGELFF
size: NA; D: NA; V: TRBV28; J: TRBJ2-2; DNA: TGTGCCAGCAACTGGGCCGCGGGTACCGGGGAGCTGTTTTTT; CDR3: CASNWAAGTGELFF
size: NA; D: NA; V: TRBV19; J: TRBJ1-4; DNA: TGTGCCAGTAGTTCCTCCTCGGGCCCCGAAAAACTGTTTTTT; CDR3: CASSSSSGPEKLFF
size: NA; D: NA; V: TRBV27; J: TRBJ2-3; DNA: TGTGCCAGCAGTTTGGACCGCACCACAGATACGCAGTATTTT; CDR3: CASSLDRTTDTQYF
size: NA; D: TRBD2; V: TRBV11-2; J: TRBJ2-7; DNA: TGTGCCAGCAGCCCGGTACTAGCGGGAGTGGGGGAGCAGTACTTC; CDR3: CASSPVLAGVGEQYF
size: NA; D: TRBD2; V: TRBV7-3; J: TRBJ2-3; DNA: TGTGCCAGCAGCTCCACTAGCGGTCTTAGCACAGATACGCAGTATTTT; CDR3: CASSSTSGLSTDTQYF
size: NA; D: NA; V: TRBV5-6; J: TRBJ1-3; DNA: TGTGCCAGCAGCTCTGACCCAGGAAACACCATATATTTT; CDR3: CASSSDPGNTIYF
size: NA; D: TRBD2; V: TRBV13; J: TRBJ2-5; DNA: TGTGCCAGCAGTTCCTTTAGCGGGGGTGAGACCCAGTACTTC; CDR3: CASSSFSGGETQYF
size: NA; D: TRBD1; V: TRBV18; J: TRBJ2-7; DNA: TGTGCCAGCTCACCGGCTTGGGACAGCTACGAGCAGTACTTC; CDR3: CASSPAWDSYEQYF
size: NA; D: NA; V: TRBV2; J: TRBJ2-3; DNA: TGTGCCAGCAGTGAAGTTCGGCGGGGGCTTACTAGCACAGATACGCAGTATTTT; CDR3: CASSEVRRGLTSTDTQYF
size: NA; D: NA; V: TRBV5-6; J: TRBJ2-5; DNA: TGTGCCAGCAGCTTAGGACAGTATACGATTGGAGAGACCCAGTACTTC; CDR3: CASSLGQYTIGETQYF
size: NA; D: TRBD1; V: TRBV4-1; J: TRBJ1-3; DNA: TGCGCCAGCAGCCCCGGACAGGGCCCCTCTGGAAACACCATATATTTT; CDR3: CASSPGQGPSGNTIYF
size: once; D: TRBD1; V: TRBV5-6; J: TRBJ1-2; DNA: TGTGCCAGCAGCAACAGGGGCCTCCCTTTAGTCGGCTACACCTTC; CDR3: CASSNRGLPLVGYTF
size: NA; D: NA; V: TRBV9; J: TRBJ2-2; DNA: TGTGCCAGCAGCCCGTACAGGGACGCCGGGGAGCTGTTTTTT; CDR3: CASSPYRDAGELFF
size: NA; D: NA; V: TRBV7-2; J: TRBJ2-7; DNA: TGTGCCAGCAGCTTAGGCCTAGCAGGCAGTAACGAGCAGTACTTC; CDR3: CASSLGLAGSNEQYF
size: once; D: TRBD2; V: TRBV28; J: TRBJ2-2; DNA: TGTGCCAGCAGTTTAGAATTAGCGGGCAGCGGGGAGCTGTTTTTT; CDR3: CASSLELAGSGELFF
size: NA; D: NA; V: TRBV7-8; J: TRBJ2-7; DNA: TGTGCCAGCAGCTTAAATAGATACGAGCAGTACTTC; CDR3: CASSLNRYEQYF
size: NA; D: NA; V: TRBV5-4; J: TRBJ2-2; DNA: TGTGCCAGCAGCCCATCTTTTGTCCGCGGATCGAACACCGGGGAGCTGTTTTTT; CDR3: CASSPSFVRGSNTGELFF
size: NA; D: TRBD2; V: TRBV11-2; J: TRBJ2-1; DNA: TGTGCCAGCAGCTCAGTGATAGCGGGGGGGAAGTTCTTC; CDR3: CASSSVIAGGKFF
size: NA; D: NA; V: TRBV14; J: TRBJ1-1; DNA: TGTGCCAGCAGCCAAGTCCGCACTGTCGAAGGAGCTTTCTTT; CDR3: CASSQVRTVEGAFF
size: few; D: TRBD1; V: TRBV7-9; J: TRBJ1-1; DNA: TGTGCCAGCAGCTTAGGGGGACAGGGTCCCCGTGAAGCTTTCTTT; CDR3: CASSLGGQGPREAFF
size: few; D: NA; V: TRBV7-9; J: TRBJ1-2; DNA: TGTGCCAGCAGCACAACGATGGGCTACACCTTC; CDR3: CASSTTMGYTF
size: NA; D: TRBD1; V: TRBV6-5; J: TRBJ1-3; DNA: TGTGCCAGCAGGTGGGACGGGACAGCTGGAAACACCATATATTTT; CDR3: CASRWDGTAGNTIYF
size: NA; D: TRBD2; V: TRBV7-2; J: TRBJ2-7; DNA: TGTGCCAGCAGAACCCCCGTACTAGCGGGAGGGCCTGGCGAGCAGTACTTC; CDR3: CASRTPVLAGGPGEQYF
size: NA; D: NA; V: TRBV27; J: TRBJ1-2; DNA: TGTGCCAGCAGACCTACAGGAAGCTATGGCTACACCTTC; CDR3: CASRPTGSYGYTF
size: NA; D: NA; V: TRBV5-1; J: TRBJ2-1; DNA: TGCGCCAGCAGCTGGACAGTTAACAATGAGCAGTTCTTC; CDR3: CASSWTVNNEQFF